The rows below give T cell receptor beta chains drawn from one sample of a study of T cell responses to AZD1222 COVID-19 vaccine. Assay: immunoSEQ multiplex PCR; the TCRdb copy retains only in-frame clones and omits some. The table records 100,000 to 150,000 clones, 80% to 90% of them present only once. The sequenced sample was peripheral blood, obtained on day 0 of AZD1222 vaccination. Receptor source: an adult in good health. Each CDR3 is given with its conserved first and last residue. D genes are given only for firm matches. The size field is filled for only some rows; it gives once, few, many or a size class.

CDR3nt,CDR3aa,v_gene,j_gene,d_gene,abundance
TGCGCCAGCAGCTTGGAGCTAGCGGGAGTGTCCTACGAGCAGTACTTC,CASSLELAGVSYEQYF,TRBV5-1,TRBJ2-7,TRBD2,.
TGTGCCAGCAGCGACCCCCGGGGAGGGCCTGGGGCCAACGTCCTGACTTTC,CASSDPRGGPGANVLTF,TRBV9,TRBJ2-6,TRBD2,once
TGTGCCAGCAGTAATTACGAGCAGTACTTC,CASSNYEQYF,TRBV12-3/TRBV12-4,TRBJ2-7,.,.
TGCGCCAGCAGCTTGACGACTAGCGGGATGGTTAATGAGCAGTTCTTC,CASSLTTSGMVNEQFF,TRBV5-1,TRBJ2-1,TRBD2,.
TGTGCCAGCAGCCGGGACAGGGCTAACTATGGCTACACCTTC,CASSRDRANYGYTF,TRBV5-5,TRBJ1-2,TRBD1,.
TGTGCCAGCAGCTTAGGCAGGGGACCTGCTAACTATGGCTACACCTTC,CASSLGRGPANYGYTF,TRBV5-5,TRBJ1-2,.,.
TGTGCCAGCAGCCGGGGAGTAGCTAATGAGCAGTTCTTC,CASSRGVANEQFF,TRBV11-2,TRBJ2-1,.,.
TGTGCCACCAGTGACCCGGATTCAACCGGGGAGCTGTTTTTT,CATSDPDSTGELFF,TRBV24-1,TRBJ2-2,.,.
TGTGCCAGCAGTTTCCCAGGGTCTAACTATGGTTACACCTTC,CASSFPGSNYGYTF,TRBV28,TRBJ1-2,.,once
TGTGCCATAGGGGCTAGCGGGGGGATGAACACCGGGGAGCTGTTTTTT,CAIGASGGMNTGELFF,TRBV27,TRBJ2-2,TRBD2,.
TGTGCCAGCAGTTTACGGGGAATTGACCCCCAGCATTTT,CASSLRGIDPQHF,TRBV27,TRBJ1-5,.,.
TGTGCCAGCAGCGGACCTTCCCGGGCTGAAGCTTTCTTT,CASSGPSRAEAFF,TRBV28,TRBJ1-1,.,.
TGTGCCACCAGCAGAACGTCAGCGCCAGGCTCAGATACGCAGTATTTT,CATSRTSAPGSDTQYF,TRBV15,TRBJ2-3,.,.
TGTGCCAGCAGCTTAGATAAGGGTAATTCACCCCTCCACTTT,CASSLDKGNSPLHF,TRBV7-9,TRBJ1-6,.,.
TGTGCCAGCAGCTTGGGAGCGGACAATTGGGGCGAGCAGTACTTC,CASSLGADNWGEQYF,TRBV5-4,TRBJ2-7,.,.
TGTGCCACCAAACCGGGAACTAATGAAAAACTGTTTTTT,CATKPGTNEKLFF,TRBV10-3,TRBJ1-4,.,.
TGTGCCAGCAGCTTAATGGCTACGCGAGGCACCGGGGAGCTGTTTTTT,CASSLMATRGTGELFF,TRBV7-3,TRBJ2-2,.,.
TGTGCCAGCAGTTACTCAATGGGGATACCCAACACTGAAGCTTTCTTT,CASSYSMGIPNTEAFF,TRBV6-2/TRBV6-3,TRBJ1-1,.,.
TGTGCCAGCAGCTTCGACCGCAATGAGCAGTTCTTC,CASSFDRNEQFF,TRBV5-4,TRBJ2-1,.,.
TGTGCCAGCAGTTTTACTAGAGCGTCCTACAATGAGCAGTTCTTC,CASSFTRASYNEQFF,TRBV6-2/TRBV6-3,TRBJ2-1,.,.
TGTGCCAGCAGTTACGGGGGACAGCCCGTTGAGCAGTACTTC,CASSYGGQPVEQYF,TRBV6-5,TRBJ2-7,TRBD1,.
TGCGCCAGCAGCTTCGGACTAGCGGGGGCGTCCTATAATACGCAGTATTTT,CASSFGLAGASYNTQYF,TRBV5-1,TRBJ2-3,TRBD2,.
TGTGCCAGCAGCCGGGACAGAGTTAATCAGCCCCAGCATTTT,CASSRDRVNQPQHF,TRBV6-5,TRBJ1-5,TRBD1,.